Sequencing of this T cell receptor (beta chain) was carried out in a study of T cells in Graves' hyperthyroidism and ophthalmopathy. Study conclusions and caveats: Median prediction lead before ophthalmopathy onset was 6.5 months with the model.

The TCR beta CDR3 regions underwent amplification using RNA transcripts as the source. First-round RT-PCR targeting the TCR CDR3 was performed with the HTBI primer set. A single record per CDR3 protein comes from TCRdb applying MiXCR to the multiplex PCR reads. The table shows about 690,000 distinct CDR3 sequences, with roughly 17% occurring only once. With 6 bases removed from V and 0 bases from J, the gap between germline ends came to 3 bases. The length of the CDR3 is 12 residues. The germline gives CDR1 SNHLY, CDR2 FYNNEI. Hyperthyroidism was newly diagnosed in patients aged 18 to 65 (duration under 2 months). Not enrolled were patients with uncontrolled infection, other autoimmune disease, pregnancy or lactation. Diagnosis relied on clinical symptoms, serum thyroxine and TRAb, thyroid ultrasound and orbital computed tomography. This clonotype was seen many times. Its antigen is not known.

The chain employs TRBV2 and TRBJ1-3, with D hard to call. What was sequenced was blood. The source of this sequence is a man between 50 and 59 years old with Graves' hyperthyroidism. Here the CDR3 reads CASRGSGNTIYF. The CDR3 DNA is TGTGCCAGCAGGGGCTCTGGAAACACCATATATTTT.